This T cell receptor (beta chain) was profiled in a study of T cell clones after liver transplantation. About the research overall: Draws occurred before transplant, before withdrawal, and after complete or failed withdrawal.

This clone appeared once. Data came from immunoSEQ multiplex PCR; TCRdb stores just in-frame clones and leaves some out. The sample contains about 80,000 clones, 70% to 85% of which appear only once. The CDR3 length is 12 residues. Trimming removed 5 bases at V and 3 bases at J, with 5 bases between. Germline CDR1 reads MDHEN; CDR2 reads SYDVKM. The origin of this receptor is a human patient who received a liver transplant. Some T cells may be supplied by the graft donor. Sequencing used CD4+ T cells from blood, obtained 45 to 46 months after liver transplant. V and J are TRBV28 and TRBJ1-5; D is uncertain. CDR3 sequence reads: CASSDYNQPQHF. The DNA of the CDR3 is TGTGCCAGCAGTGACTACAATCAGCCCCAGCATTTT.